The T cell receptor beta chain described here comes from a study of CD8 T cells in Susac syndrome (dated by TCRdb to about 2019). Study-level background: Whether CD8+ T cell activation and differentiation in Susac syndrome was antigen driven was tested using repertoire sequencing.

The study at large found these results: The TCR sequencing and HLA analysis was acknowledged to have included a relatively small number of individuals.

This clonotype was recorded only once. Its antigen is unknown. No per-base quality is available; no much larger clone lies one base away. One read offers little support. RNA was extracted with the RNeasy kit and 0.5 to 1 ug was reverse transcribed using random hexamers. The immunoSEQ multiplex PCR assay, covering 54 Vbeta and 13 Jbeta segments, was used to amplify TCR beta CDR3 regions. To correct PCR amplification bias, a synthetic template baseline was used for both primer optimization and computational correction. Regarding the original processing steps: Only productive sequences were kept, with reads annotated to V, D and J genes according to IMGT and analyzed in immunoSEQ Analyzer. Clonality was computed as one minus Shannon entropy normalized by log2 of the number of productive unique sequences. For each patient and control, public and private clones were evaluated within the 100 most prevalent clones. Clones were defined as Susac-specific if absent from the healthy and MS cohorts, from 900 to 1,300 published viral clones and from other ImmuneACCESS disease sequences. TCRdb cleaned the public reads at Q25 with fastp, built clones with MiXCR and kept in-frame beta chains. Every distinct CDR3 protein forms one entry, paired with its most common genes and DNA. The V and J calls shown here were made by TCRdb, not taken from the authors' results. The sample table holds 160,000 or so distinct CDR3 sequences, of which 90% to 95% were seen once. Clones ranked in the top ten supply 0.065% to 0.085% of the sample.

Peripheral blood CD8+ and CD4+ T cells from healthy donors, Susac syndrome patients and multiple sclerosis patients were profiled using high-throughput TCR beta sequencing. Healthy donors were age- and sex-matched controls. Bulk CD8+ and CD4+ T cells were purified magnetically by negative isolation, whereas CD8+ TEMRA cells were enriched by FACS. Blood was collected in EDTA tubes and processed within 24 hours, with PBMCs isolated through density gradient centrifugation. PBMCs destined for TCR sequencing were cryopreserved in liquid nitrogen and later thawed in a 37 °C water bath. The sorted or isolated CD4+, CD8+ and CD8+ TEMRA cells had a purity of 90% or higher. CDR1 and CDR2, looked up from the germline V gene (reference sequence), are DFQATT and SNEGSKA. The germline ends are 15 bases apart after V is trimmed by 0 bases and J by 1 base. Including the terminal cysteine and phenylalanine, the CDR3 comprises 16 residues. Just CDR3 DNA is preserved here, 48 bases in frame from base 1.

The receptor's source is a human donor in good health. The chain links TRBV20-1 with TRBJ1-1, with the D gene not clear enough to name. Sequenced material: CD4+ T cells from PBMCs. The sequenced DNA: TGCAGTGCTAGAGATAACGGACGCTCGGGGAACACTGAAGCTTTCTTT. Translated, it gives CSARDNGRSGNTEAFF.